These 7 T cell receptor beta chains share one sample of origin, sequenced in a study of CD8 T cells in Susac syndrome. Random hexamers were used to reverse transcribe the RNA input (roughly 0.5 to 1 ug). TCRdb re-called the immunoSEQ multiplex PCR reads with MiXCR, one entry per CDR3 protein. This table has about 150,000 distinct CDR3 sequences, 95% appearing once. The sample consisted of CD4+ T cells from PBMCs. The receptors stem from a human donor with multiple sclerosis.

The V and J genes are TRBV20-1 and TRBJ2-2; D gene ambiguous. The germline V and J ends were trimmed by 3 bases and 5 bases, with 16 bases remaining between them. From germline, CDR1 is DFQATT and CDR2 SNEGSKA (reference sequence). The CDR3 consists of 15 residues. This CDR3 reads CSASPQQGLTGELFF. As DNA, the CDR3 is TGCAGTGCTAGCCCCCAACAAGGATTGACCGGGGAGCTGTTTTTT.

The CDR3 nucleotides read TGTGCCACCAGCTTTGGCAGCCGGGATACGCAGTATTTT. Protein product: CATSFGSRDTQYF. This chain uses TRBV15 with TRBJ2-3; D not certain. The germline CDR1 and CDR2 sequences are LNHNV and YYDKDF (reference sequence). The CDR3 is made up of 13 amino acids. Trimming stripped 5 bases from V and 6 bases from J, with 12 bases between.

This sequence joins TRBV5-4 and TRBJ2-3; D is possibly TRBD1 (6 bases). This CDR3 spans 15 amino acids. In germline, CDR1 is SGHNT, CDR2 YYREEE (reference sequence). Trimming stripped 2 bases from V and 2 bases from J, with 12 bases between. CDR3 nucleotide sequence: TGTGCCAGCAGCTTCCGAGACAGGATCACAGATACGCAGTATTTT. Its translation: CASSFRDRITDTQYF.

This clonotype was counted once. The genes are TRBV28 and TRBJ1-5; D possibly corresponds to TRBD1 (6 bases). The length of the CDR3 is 16 residues. Germline CDR1 MDHEN, CDR2 SYDVKM. Trimming took off 6 bases at V and 2 bases at J, with 17 bases between the two ends. As DNA, the CDR3 is TGTGCCAGCAGACCCGGGGGGGCCGGCGGCAATCAGCCCCAGCATTTT. Amino acids: CASRPGGAGGNQPQHF.

V usage is TRBV30 and J usage is TRBJ1-1; D is unresolved. Between the trimmed V and J ends, which lost 0 bases and 1 base, there was a span of 3 bases. The CDR3 spans 12 residues. The germline V gene encodes CDR1 GTSNPN and CDR2 SVGIG (reference sequence). This chain's CDR3 is CAWSVTNTEAFF. In nucleotides, the CDR3 is TGTGCCTGGAGTGTTACGAACACTGAAGCTTTCTTT.

This clonotype was counted once. In nucleotides, the CDR3 is TGTGCCAGCACGGTAACCGGGACAGGGAATTCACCCCTCCACTTT. This sequence encodes CASTVTGTGNSPLHF. V and J are TRBV12-3 or TRBV12-4 and TRBJ1-6; TRBD1 aligns across 9 bases. The V gene end was trimmed by 7 bases and the J gene end by 7 bases; junction bases not matched to a gene: 8. This CDR3 is built from 15 residues.

The DNA of the CDR3 is TGCAGCGTGGAGGGACAGGGGCTTGGTGAGACCCAGTACTTC. This encodes CSVEGQGLGETQYF. V gene TRBV29-1 combines with J gene TRBJ2-5; 10 bases match TRBD1. Germline loops: CDR1 SQVTM, CDR2 ANQGSEA. After removal of 6 bases from V and 5 bases from J, the junction contained 9 bases not matched to a gene. This CDR3 has 14 amino acids.